Presented here are 12 T cell receptor beta chains from one specimen sequenced in a study of metastatic and nonmetastatic thyroid tumors. TCRdb reanalyzed the PCR reads with MiXCR. The sample has some 20,000 clones, around a sixth seen once. All patients reached thyroid surgery having received no treatment beforehand. The material sequenced was blood. These receptors originate from a male donor with papillary thyroid cancer or a benign thyroid nodule (not recorded which). Some clones in this sample may be carry-over from other donors' samples.

There are many counts of this clone. This chain joins TRBV9 and TRBJ2-1, with unresolved D. With 3 bases removed from V and 6 bases from J, the gap between germline ends came to 13 bases. Germline V gene lookup returns CDR1 SGDLS and CDR2 YYNGEE. This CDR3 has 14 amino acids. In DNA, the CDR3 is TGTGCCAGCAGCGCCCAACTATCACTCAATGAGCAGTTCTTC. Protein sequence: CASSAQLSLNEQFF.

A single count supports this clone. The missing conserved phenylalanine or tryptophan at the end of this CDR3 makes a read error likely. The chain uses TRBV3-1 and TRBJ1-5, with D possibly being TRBD1 (5 bases). CDR3 length: 16 amino acids. V lost 2 bases and J 5 bases, leaving 16 bases between the germline ends. Per the germline V gene, CDR1 is LGHDT and CDR2 is YNNKEL (reference sequence). The CDR3 sequence: CASSQWGGGDHQPQHV. In nucleotides, the CDR3 is TGTGCCAGCAGCCAATGGGGCGGGGGTGATCATCAGCCCCAGCATGTT.

There are many counts of this clone. The gene calls are TRBV5-5 and TRBJ1-6; unclear D gene. The CDR3 is made up of 13 amino acids. Trimming took 4 bases from V and 9 from J, leaving 11 bases between them. CDR1 and CDR2 from the germline V gene are SGHKS and YYEKEE (reference sequence). CDR3 protein: CASSPSLSSPLHF. The CDR3 nucleotides read TGTGCCAGCAGCCCCAGTTTAAGTTCACCCCTCCACTTT.

This clone was seen ten or more times. The chain links TRBV20-1 to TRBJ2-7; either TRBD1 or TRBD2 may supply D (6 bases each). Trimming cost V 4 bases and J 4 bases, with 11 bases left between them. CDR1 is DFQATT, CDR2 SNEGSKA, per germline (reference sequence). CDR3 length: 12 amino acids. The CDR3 DNA sequence: TGCAGTGCTAAGGGGGGATGGTACGAGCAGTACTTC. Its protein is CSAKGGWYEQYF.

This clone has at least ten counts. The chain employs TRBV7-2 and TRBJ2-4; D perhaps matches TRBD2 (6 bases). Germline V lookup: CDR1 SGHTA, CDR2 FQGNSA. The CDR3 length is 12 residues. The ends were cut back, 5 bases at V and 10 bases at J, with 12 bases in the middle. DNA of the CDR3: TGTGCCAGCAGCCCGGGACTGAATATTCAGTACTTC. Translated: CASSPGLNIQYF.

The sample holds many counts of this clone. V is TRBV6-2 or TRBV6-3 and J is TRBJ2-1; D is undetermined. This CDR3 contains 15 residues. Looked up from germline, CDR1 is MNHEY and CDR2 is SVGEGT. V lost 2 bases, J lost 5 bases, and 13 bases lay in between. In nucleotides, the CDR3 is TGTGCCAGCAGTTACCGAAAGGGTGGGAACAATGAGCAGTTCTTC. It codes for CASSYRKGGNNEQFF.

In this sample, this clone turned up many times. V and J are TRBV9 and TRBJ2-2; TRBD1 might be the D (5 bases). Germline CDR1 SGDLS, CDR2 YYNGEE. V lost 0 bases and J lost 2, with 8 bases in between. The CDR3 has 15 amino acids. The CDR3 region has the DNA TGTGCCAGCAGCGTAGGGACACGTAACACCGGGGAGCTGTTTTTT. This encodes CASSVGTRNTGELFF. Filled out from reference TRBV9 and TRBJ2-2, the complete variable domain reads DSGVTQTPKHLITATGQRVTLRCSPRSGDLSVYWYQQSLDQGLQFLIQYYNGEERAKGNILERFSAQQFPDLHSELNLSSLELGDSALYFCASSVGTRNTGELFFGEGSRLTVL.

In its sample, this clone was seen many times. This rearrangement joins TRBV6-2 or TRBV6-3 to TRBJ1-1; TRBD1 might be the D (6 bases). CDR1 and CDR2 (germline): MNHEY, SVGEGT. Trimming shortened V by 6 bases and J by 6 bases, and 14 bases separated the two germline ends. The CDR3 is 13 residues long. The CDR3 loop reads CASRQGGGAEAFF. CDR3 DNA: TGTGCCAGCAGACAGGGCGGTGGGGCTGAAGCTTTCTTT.

There are many counts of this clone. The chain joins TRBV18 to TRBJ2-1; TRBD2 is a possible D gene (6 bases). The CDR3 spans 13 residues. CDR1 KGHSH and CDR2 LQKENI come from the germline V gene. V was cut by 6 bases and J by 6 bases, with 12 bases left in between. CDR3 in DNA: TGTGCCAGCTCCCCAGGGACTTTCAATGAGCAGTTCTTC. It is translated as CASSPGTFNEQFF. Filled out from reference TRBV18 and TRBJ2-1, the complete variable domain reads NAGVMQNPRHLVRRRGQEARLRCSPMKGHSHVYWYRQLPEEGLKFMVYLQKENIIDESGMPKERFSAEFPKEGPSILRIQQVVRGDSAAYFCASSPGTFNEQFFGPGTRLTVL.

This clone was found many times. V and J are TRBV20-1 and TRBJ2-5; weak D call: TRBD1 (7 bases). V lost 6 bases and J 2 bases, leaving 10 bases between the germline ends. Germline-derived CDR1 and CDR2 are DFQATT and SNEGSKA (reference sequence). The CDR3 length is 12 residues. CDR3 nucleotide sequence: TGCAGTGCGACAGGGAGGCAAGAGACCCAGTACTTC. Encoded protein: CSATGRQETQYF.

This clone was counted many times. The rearrangement joins TRBV13 to TRBJ2-3; D is possibly TRBD1 (5 bases). The CDR3 consists of 12 residues. Per germline, CDR1 PRHDT and CDR2 FYEKMQ (reference sequence). V dropped 5 bases and J dropped 6 bases, with 9 bases sitting between them. In DNA form, the CDR3 reads TGTGCCAGCAGCCTTGGACATGATACGCAGTATTTT. The encoded protein is CASSLGHDTQYF.

This clone was counted ten times or more. The chain recombines TRBV27 with TRBJ2-4; maybe TRBD2 (5 bases). CDR3 length: 14 amino acids. From germline, CDR1 is MNHEY and CDR2 SMNVEV (reference sequence). V lost 7 bases and J 0 bases, leaving 10 bases between the germline ends. DNA of the CDR3: TGTGCCAGCACCTGGACTGTAGCCAAAAACATTCAGTACTTC. It translates to CASTWTVAKNIQYF.